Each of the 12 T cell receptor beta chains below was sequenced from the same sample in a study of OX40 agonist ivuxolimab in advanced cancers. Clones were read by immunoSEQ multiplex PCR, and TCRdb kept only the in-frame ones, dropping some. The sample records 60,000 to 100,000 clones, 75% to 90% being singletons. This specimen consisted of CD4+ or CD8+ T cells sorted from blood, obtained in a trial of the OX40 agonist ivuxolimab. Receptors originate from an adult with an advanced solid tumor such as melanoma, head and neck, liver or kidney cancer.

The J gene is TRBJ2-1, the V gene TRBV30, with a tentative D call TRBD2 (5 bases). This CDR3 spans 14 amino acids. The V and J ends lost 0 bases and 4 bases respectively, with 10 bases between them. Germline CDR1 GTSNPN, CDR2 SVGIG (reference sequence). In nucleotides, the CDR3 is TGTGCCTGGAGTGTACGAAGGACTTACAATGAGCAGTTCTTC. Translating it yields CAWSVRRTYNEQFF. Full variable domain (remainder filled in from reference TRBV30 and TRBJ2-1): SQTIHQWPATLVQPVGSPLSLECTVEGTSNPNLYWYRQAAGRGLQLLFYSVGIGQISSEVPQNLSASRPQDRQFILSSKKLLLSDSGFYLCAWSVRRTYNEQFFGPGTRLTVL.

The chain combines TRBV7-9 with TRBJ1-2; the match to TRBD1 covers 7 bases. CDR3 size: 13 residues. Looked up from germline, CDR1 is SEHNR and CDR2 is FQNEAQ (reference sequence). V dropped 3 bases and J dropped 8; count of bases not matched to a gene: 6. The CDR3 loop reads CASSLTGPNGYTF. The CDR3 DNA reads TGTGCCAGCAGCTTGACAGGGCCCAACGGCTACACCTTC. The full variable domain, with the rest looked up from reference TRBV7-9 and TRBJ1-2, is DTGVSQNPRHKITKRGQNVTFRCDPISEHNRLYWYRQTLGQGPEFLTYFQNEAQLEKSRLLSDRFSAERPKGSFSTLEIQRTEQGDSAMYLCASSLTGPNGYTFGSGTRLTVV.

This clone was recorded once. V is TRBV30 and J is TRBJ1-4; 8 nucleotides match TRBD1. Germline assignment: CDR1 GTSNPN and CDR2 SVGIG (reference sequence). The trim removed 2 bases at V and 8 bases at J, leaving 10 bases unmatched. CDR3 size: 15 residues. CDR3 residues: CAWSPFRGLREKLFF. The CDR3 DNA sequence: TGTGCCTGGAGTCCGTTCAGGGGGCTGAGGGAAAAACTGTTTTTT.

This CDR3 is CASSIATGGRPDYEQYF. CDR3 DNA: TGTGCCAGTAGTATAGCGACAGGGGGAAGGCCCGACTACGAGCAGTACTTC. V is TRBV19 and J is TRBJ2-7, with TRBD1 matching 9 bases. The V segment lost 1 base and the J segment 3 bases; nucleotides outside the gene matches: 10. Germline CDR1 is LNHDA and CDR2 is SQIVND (reference sequence). The CDR3 extends over 17 amino acids.

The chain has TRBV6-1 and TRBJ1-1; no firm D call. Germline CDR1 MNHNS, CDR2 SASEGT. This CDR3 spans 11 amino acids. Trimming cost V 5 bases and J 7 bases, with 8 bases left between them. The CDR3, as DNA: TGTGCCAGCAGTAAAGGCGGTGAAGCTTTCTTT. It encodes CASSKGGEAFF.

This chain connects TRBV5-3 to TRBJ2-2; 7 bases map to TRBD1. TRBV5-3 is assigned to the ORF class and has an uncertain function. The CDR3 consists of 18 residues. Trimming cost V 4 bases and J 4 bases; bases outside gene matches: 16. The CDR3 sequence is CARSGDRHRGRGTGELFF. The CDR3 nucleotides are TGTGCCAGAAGCGGAGATCGCCACAGGGGTCGGGGCACCGGGGAGCTGTTTTTT.

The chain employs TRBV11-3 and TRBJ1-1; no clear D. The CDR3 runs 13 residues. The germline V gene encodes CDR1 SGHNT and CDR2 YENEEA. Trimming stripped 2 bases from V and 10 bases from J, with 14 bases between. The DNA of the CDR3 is TGTGCCAGCAGCTTAAACACCGGTCAGCCAGCTTTCTTT. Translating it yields CASSLNTGQPAFF.

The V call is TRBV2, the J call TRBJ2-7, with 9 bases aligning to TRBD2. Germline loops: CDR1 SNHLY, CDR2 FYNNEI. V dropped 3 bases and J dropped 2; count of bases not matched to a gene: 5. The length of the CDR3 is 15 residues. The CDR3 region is CASSDSAGGTYEQYF. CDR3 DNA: TGTGCCAGCAGTGACTCAGCGGGGGGAACCTACGAGCAGTACTTC.

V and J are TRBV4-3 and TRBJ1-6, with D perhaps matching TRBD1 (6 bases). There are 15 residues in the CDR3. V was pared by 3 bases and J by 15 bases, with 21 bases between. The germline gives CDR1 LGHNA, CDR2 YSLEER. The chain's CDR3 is CASSQGAGLGGNLHF. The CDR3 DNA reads TGCGCCAGCAGCCAGGGGGCGGGCCTAGGGGGTAACCTCCACTTT.

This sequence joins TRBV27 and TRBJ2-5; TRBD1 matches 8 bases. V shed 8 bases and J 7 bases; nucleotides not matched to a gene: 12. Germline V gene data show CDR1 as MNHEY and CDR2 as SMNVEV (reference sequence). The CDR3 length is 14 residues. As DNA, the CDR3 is TGTGCCAGCCAGTTTGACAGGGGCGTGGGGACCCAGTACTTC. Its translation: CASQFDRGVGTQYF.

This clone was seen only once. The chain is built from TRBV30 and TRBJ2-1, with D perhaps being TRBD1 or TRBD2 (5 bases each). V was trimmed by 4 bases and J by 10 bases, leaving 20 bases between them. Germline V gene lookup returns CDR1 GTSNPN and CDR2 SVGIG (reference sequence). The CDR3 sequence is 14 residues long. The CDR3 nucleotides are TGTGCCTGGACCCCCGTTGCGGGCAGGGAAGAGCAGTTCTTC. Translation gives CAWTPVAGREEQFF.

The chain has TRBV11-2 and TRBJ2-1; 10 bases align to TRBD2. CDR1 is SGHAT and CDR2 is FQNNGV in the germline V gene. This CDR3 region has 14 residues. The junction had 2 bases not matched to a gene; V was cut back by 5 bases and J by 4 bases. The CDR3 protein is CASSPGLAYNEQFF. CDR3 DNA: TGTGCCAGCAGCCCGGGACTAGCGTACAATGAGCAGTTCTTC. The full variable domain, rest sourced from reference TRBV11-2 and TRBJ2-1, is EAGVAQSPRYKIIEKRQSVAFWCNPISGHATLYWYQQILGQGPKLLIQFQNNGVVDDSQLPKDRFSAERLKGVDSTLKIQPAKLEDSAVYLCASSPGLAYNEQFFGPGTRLTVL.